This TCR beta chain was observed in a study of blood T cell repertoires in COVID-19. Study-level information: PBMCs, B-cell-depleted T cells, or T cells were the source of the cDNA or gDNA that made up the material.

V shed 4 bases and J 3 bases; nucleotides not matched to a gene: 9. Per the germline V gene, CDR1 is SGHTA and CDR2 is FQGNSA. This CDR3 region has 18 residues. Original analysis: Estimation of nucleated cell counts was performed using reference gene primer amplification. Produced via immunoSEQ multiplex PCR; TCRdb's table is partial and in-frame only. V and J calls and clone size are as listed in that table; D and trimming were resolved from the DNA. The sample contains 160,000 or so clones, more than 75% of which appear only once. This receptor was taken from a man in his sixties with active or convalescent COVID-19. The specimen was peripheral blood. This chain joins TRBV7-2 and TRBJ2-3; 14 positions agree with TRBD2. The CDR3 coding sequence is TGTGCCAGCAGCTCCCTCGGGACTAGCGGGAGTGGGACAGATACGCAGTATTTT. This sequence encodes CASSSLGTSGSGTDTQYF.